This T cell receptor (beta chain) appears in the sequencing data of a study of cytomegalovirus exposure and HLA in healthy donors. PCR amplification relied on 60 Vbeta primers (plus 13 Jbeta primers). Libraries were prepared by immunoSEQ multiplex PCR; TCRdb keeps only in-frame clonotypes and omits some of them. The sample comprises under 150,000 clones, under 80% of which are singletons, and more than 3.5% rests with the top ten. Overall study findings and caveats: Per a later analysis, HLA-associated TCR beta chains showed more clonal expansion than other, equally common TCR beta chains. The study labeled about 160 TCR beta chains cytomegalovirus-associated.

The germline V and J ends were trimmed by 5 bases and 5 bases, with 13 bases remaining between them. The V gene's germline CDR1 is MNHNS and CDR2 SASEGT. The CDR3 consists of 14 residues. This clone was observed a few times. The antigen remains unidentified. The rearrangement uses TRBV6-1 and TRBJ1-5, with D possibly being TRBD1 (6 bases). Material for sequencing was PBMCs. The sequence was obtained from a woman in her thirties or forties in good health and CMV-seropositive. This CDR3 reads CASSSLGGYQPQHF. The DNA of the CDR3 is TGTGCCAGCAGTTCCCTAGGGGGATATCAGCCCCAGCATTTT.